This entry concerns a single T cell receptor (beta chain). No antigen is known for it. One tube held mixed TRB-A and TRB-B primer pools for touch-down PCR. TCRdb reprocessed the multiplex PCR reads; each CDR3 protein has one entry and no DNA is given. This sample's table has more than 2,000 distinct CDR3 sequences. This sample was included in a study of T cell clusters in autoimmune cytopenias. General study points: Primary autoimmune cytopenia patients seemingly lacked the physiological T cell clusters found in healthy donors.

TRB amplification used 250 ng of peripheral blood genomic DNA. The V gene's germline CDR1 is MDHEN and CDR2 SYDVKM. The CDR3 is 18 amino acids. The clonotype was recovered from a human donor with an autoimmune cytopenia or autoimmune hepatitis (not recorded which). Sequenced: peripheral blood. The gene calls are TRBV28 and TRBJ2-3; the D gene TCRdb calls, TRBD1, cannot be checked with no DNA. Here the CDR3 reads CASSSTTWTDTSTDTQYF.